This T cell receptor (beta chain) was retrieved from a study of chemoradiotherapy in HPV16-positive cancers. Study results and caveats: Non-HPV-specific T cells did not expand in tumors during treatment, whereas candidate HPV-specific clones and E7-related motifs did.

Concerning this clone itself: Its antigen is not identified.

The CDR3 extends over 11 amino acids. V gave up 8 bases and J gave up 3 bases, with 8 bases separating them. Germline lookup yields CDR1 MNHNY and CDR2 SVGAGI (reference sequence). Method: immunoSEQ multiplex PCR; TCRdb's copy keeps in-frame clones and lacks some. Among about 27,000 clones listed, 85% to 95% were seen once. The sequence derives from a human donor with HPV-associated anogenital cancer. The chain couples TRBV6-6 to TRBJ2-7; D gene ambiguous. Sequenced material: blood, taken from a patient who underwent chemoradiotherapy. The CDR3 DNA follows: TGTGCCAGCGGACCAAACTACGAGCAGTACTTC. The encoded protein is CASGPNYEQYF.